Listed below are T cell receptor beta chains from one sample, sequenced in a study of blood T cell repertoires in COVID-19. TCRdb's table, derived via immunoSEQ multiplex PCR, lists solely in-frame clones and lacks some. Of about 67,000 clones in the sample, approximately 87% were seen once. Material: peripheral blood. Every receptor here comes from a man aged 45 to 65 with active COVID-19. Each CDR3 is given with its conserved first and last residue. Fields, in order: V gene, clone size, J gene, D gene, CDR3 protein, CDR3 DNA. D genes are given only for firm matches. Expanded clones get a size class; other rows say once, few or many, or leave the size out.

TRBV7-3	NA	TRBJ2-2	TRBD2	CASSLLAGDGELFF	TGTGCCAGCAGCCTGCTAGCGGGGGACGGGGAGCTGTTTTTT
TRBV27	NA	TRBJ2-7	TRBD1	CASSSADRETEQYF	TGTGCCAGCAGTTCCGCTGACAGGGAAACCGAGCAGTACTTC
TRBV6-5	NA	TRBJ1-5	TRBD1	CASGTGVSKNQPQHF	TGTGCCAGTGGGACAGGAGTATCGAAGAATCAGCCCCAGCATTTT
TRBV7-6	NA	TRBJ2-7	TRBD2	CASSSHPAPGTGGYEQYF	TGTGCCAGCAGCTCGCATCCCGCTCCGGGGACGGGGGGATACGAGCAGTACTTC
TRBV6-5	NA	TRBJ1-2	NA	CASRTAGFYNGYTF	TGTGCCAGCAGGACCGCAGGGTTTTATAATGGCTACACCTTC
TRBV2	NA	TRBJ2-1	TRBD2	CASRTSGRYYNEQFF	TGTGCCAGCAGGACTAGCGGGAGATATTACAATGAGCAGTTCTTC
TRBV7-2	NA	TRBJ1-5	TRBD1	CASSLVVGQGHQPQHF	TGTGCCAGCAGCTTAGTTGTGGGACAGGGACATCAGCCCCAGCATTTT
TRBV6-1	once	TRBJ1-2	NA	CASSELFGEGYGYTF	TGTGCCAGCAGTGAATTGTTCGGGGAAGGCTATGGCTACACCTTC
TRBV27	NA	TRBJ2-7	NA	CASSFQPLRGEQYF	TGTGCCAGCAGTTTTCAGCCCCTTCGGGGCGAGCAGTACTTC
TRBV28	NA	TRBJ2-7	TRBD2	CASSLSATSGRRRNEQYF	TGTGCCAGCAGTTTATCGGCGACTAGCGGGAGGAGACGGAACGAGCAGTACTTC